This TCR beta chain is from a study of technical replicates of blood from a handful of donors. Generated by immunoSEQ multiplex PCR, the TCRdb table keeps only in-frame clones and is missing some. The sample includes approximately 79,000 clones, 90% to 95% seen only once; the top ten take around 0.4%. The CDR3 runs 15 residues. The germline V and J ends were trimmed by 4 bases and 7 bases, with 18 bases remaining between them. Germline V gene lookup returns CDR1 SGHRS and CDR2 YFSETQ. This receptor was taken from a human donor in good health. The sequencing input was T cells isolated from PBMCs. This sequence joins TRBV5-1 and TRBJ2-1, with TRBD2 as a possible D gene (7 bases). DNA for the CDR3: TGCGCCAGCAGCAGACTTGCGGGGGCAGAGAATGAGCAGTTCTTC. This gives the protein CASSRLAGAENEQFF.